A single sample gave rise to the 25 T cell receptor beta chains below, sequenced in a study of blood T cells in healthy people across ages. Through a sample-barcoded 5' primer and a J-beta primer mix, a second PCR was run for roughly 6 to 12 cycles. One entry per CDR3 protein results from TCRdb running MiXCR on the 5' RACE reads. The sample holds 550,000 to 700,000 distinct CDR3 sequences, 27% seen once. The specimen sequenced was blood. These receptors originate from a woman between 70 and 85 years old in good health.

The rearrangement uses TRBV12-3 or TRBV12-4 and TRBJ2-2; 9 bases are shared with TRBD1. J gave up 6 bases and V 5 bases, and 10 bases lay outside the gene matches. The CDR3 spans 16 residues. The CDR3 DNA follows: TGTGCCAGCAGTCCCACAGGGGGCATTACTTCCGGGGAGCTGTTTTTT. Its translation: CASSPTGGITSGELFF.

The CDR3 coding sequence is TGTGCCAGCAGGGGGAACGGTCCCACTGAAGCTTTCTTT. This sequence encodes CASRGNGPTEAFF. This chain connects TRBV5-6 to TRBJ1-1; D is unresolved. The CDR3 consists of 13 residues. The V gene lost 5 bases and the J gene lost 4 bases, with 12 bases spanning the gap. Per the germline V gene, CDR1 is SGHDT and CDR2 is YYEEEE.

Note on this clonotype: At one end the junction does not follow the germline gene, possibly because of a read error. CDR3 sequence: CASSHDRVTKNIQYF. The CDR3 DNA follows: TGTGCCAGCAGCCACGATAGGGTTACCAAAAACATCCAGTACTTC. V is TRBV7-9 and J is TRBJ2-4; no firm D call. Germline V lookup: CDR1 SEHNR, CDR2 FQNEAQ (reference sequence). This CDR3 contains 15 residues.

This clonotype has ten or more counts. The chain couples TRBV29-1 to TRBJ2-7; weak D call: TRBD1 (7 bases). Trimming stripped 4 bases from V and 4 bases from J, with 14 bases between. Looked up from germline, CDR1 is SQVTM and CDR2 is ANQGSEA. CDR3 size: 13 residues. The CDR3 DNA reads as TGCAGCGTTGCCCGCAGGGGGACTTACGAGCAGTACTTC. This encodes CSVARRGTYEQYF.

This clonotype has only a few counts. The J gene is TRBJ1-1, the V gene TRBV10-3; a possible D gene is TRBD1 (5 bases). The CDR3 is 13 residues long. Trimming pared 3 bases from V and 3 bases from J, leaving 8 bases between. Germline V gene lookup returns CDR1 ENHRY and CDR2 SYGVKD. The DNA for the CDR3 is TGTGCCATCAGTGACAAAGGGGACACTGAAGCTTTCTTT. Translating gives CAISDKGDTEAFF.

This clonotype showed up many times. The chain combines TRBV20-1 with TRBJ2-5, with D possibly matching TRBD2 (6 bases). V shed 4 bases and J shed 2 bases, with 14 bases lying between them. Germline V gene data show CDR1 as DFQATT and CDR2 as SNEGSKA (reference sequence). The CDR3 sequence is 14 residues long. The CDR3 DNA follows: TGCAGTGCTATTCGGAGGGCCCGGCAAGAGACCCAGTACTTC. This gives the protein CSAIRRARQETQYF.

Worth noting for this clonotype: One end of the junction does not line up with germline, which may come from a read error. V usage is TRBV2 and J usage is TRBJ2-7, with a tentative D call TRBD1 (6 bases). The CDR3 contains 14 residues. CDR1 and CDR2 (germline): SNHLY, FYNNEI. CDR3 amino acids: CAGSAPGMGAEQYF. The CDR3 nucleotides are TGTGCCGGCAGTGCTCCCGGGATGGGGGCCGAGCAGTACTTC.

V usage is TRBV7-2 and J usage is TRBJ2-2; TRBD2 agrees at 7 bases. There are 14 residues in the CDR3. CDR1 is SGHTA and CDR2 is FQGNSA in the germline V gene. J gave up 1 base and V 8 bases, and 4 bases lay outside the gene matches. DNA of the CDR3: TGTGCCAGCCGCGGGGGTAGGAACACCGGGGAGCTGTTTTTT. Protein product: CASRGGRNTGELFF.

This clonotype was observed a handful of times. CDR3 in DNA: TGCGCCAGCAGCCAAACTCCCAGGGGGGGGAATTCACCCCTCCACTTT. The encoded protein is CASSQTPRGGNSPLHF. The chain recombines TRBV4-3 with TRBJ1-6, with 7 bases identical to TRBD1. V was clipped by 2 bases and J by 7 bases; unmatched bases: 8. This CDR3 comprises 16 residues. Germline V CDR1 and CDR2: LGHNA, YSLEER.

On this clonotype itself: One end of the junction is discordant with germline, which a read error may explain. The rearrangement joins TRBV28 to TRBJ2-3; D is ambiguous. The germline gives CDR1 MDHEN, CDR2 SYDVKM. The CDR3 is 11 amino acids. Here the CDR3 reads CASSQSPSMDF. The DNA for the CDR3 is TGTGCCAGCAGCCAATCCCCAAGTATGGATTTT.

This clonotype was seen many times. The chain recombines TRBV10-3 with TRBJ1-4; D might be TRBD1 (5 bases). The CDR3 is made up of 13 amino acids. Trimming pared 8 bases from V and 8 bases from J, leaving 15 bases between. Germline-derived CDR1 and CDR2 are ENHRY and SYGVKD. The CDR3, as DNA: TGTGCCATCTCGGAGAGGGGCAGGGAAAAACTGTTTTTT. Translating it yields CAISERGREKLFF.

CDR3 sequence: CASMKANIQYF. In DNA form, the CDR3 reads TGTGCCAGCATGAAGGCGAACATTCAGTACTTC. This chain connects TRBV12-3 or TRBV12-4 to TRBJ2-4; D gene ambiguous. V was clipped by 7 bases and J by 7 bases, with 8 bases between them. This CDR3 has 11 amino acids.

This clonotype has more than one count but fewer than ten. The CDR3 protein is CASSQDRNLGETQYF. CDR3 DNA sequence: TGCGCCAGCAGCCAAGATCGGAACCTGGGGGAGACCCAGTACTTC. The chain has TRBV4-3 and TRBJ2-1; D remains unclear. The J call may be faulty, since TRBJ2-5 better matches the DNA end. From germline, CDR1 is LGHNA and CDR2 YSLEER. The CDR3 is 15 residues long.

This chain joins TRBV25-1 and TRBJ1-1, with 7 nucleotides matching TRBD1. J gave up 4 bases and V 3 bases, and 5 bases lay outside the gene matches. The CDR3 sequence is 14 residues long. Germline-derived CDR1 and CDR2 are MGHDK and SYGVNS. CDR3 sequence reads: CASSDPGQTTEAFF. In DNA, the CDR3 is TGTGCCAGCAGTGACCCGGGACAGACCACTGAAGCTTTCTTT.

This clonotype came up a few times. The rearrangement links TRBV7-2 to TRBJ1-2; D is unclear. Trimming removed 1 base at V and 1 base at J, with 10 bases between. The CDR3 covers 15 residues. CDR1 is SGHTA, CDR2 FQGNSA, per germline. The CDR3: CASSLGVSLNYGYTF. CDR3 bases: TGTGCCAGCAGCTTAGGGGTCAGCCTTAACTATGGCTACACCTTC.

This clonotype was detected many times. V usage is TRBV18 and J usage is TRBJ1-1; no definite D call. Between the trimmed V and J ends, which lost 6 bases and 9 bases, there was a span of 14 bases. The V gene's germline CDR1 is KGHSH and CDR2 LQKENI. CDR3 length: 12 amino acids. CDR3 sequence (DNA): TGTGCCAGCTCGCAACTGGGCCGTCAAGCTTTCTTT. Translated: CASSQLGRQAFF.

Regarding this clonotype: Because it lacks the conserved phenylalanine or tryptophan at the end, this CDR3 is likely a read error. This chain joins TRBV29-1 and TRBJ2-5, with a possible D match to TRBD2 (5 bases). The V gene's germline CDR1 is SQVTM and CDR2 ANQGSEA. The V end lost 7 bases, the J end lost 4 bases, and 16 bases lay between the germline ends. The CDR3 runs to 13 residues. The CDR3 nucleotides are TGCAGCGCTATGCTATCGGGGTCAGAGACCCAGTACCTC. Its translation is CSAMLSGSETQYL.

The V and J genes are TRBV10-3 and TRBJ1-2; 7 bases are shared with TRBD1. The germline V gene encodes CDR1 ENHRY and CDR2 SYGVKD. The CDR3 spans 14 residues. V was clipped by 3 bases and J by 4 bases; unmatched bases: 5. The CDR3 loop is CAISDAGTAYGYTF. In nucleotides, the CDR3 is TGTGCCATCAGTGACGCTGGGACAGCCTATGGCTACACCTTC.

V gene TRBV7-9 combines with J gene TRBJ1-3; weak D call: TRBD1 (5 bases). The length of the CDR3 is 15 residues. Trimming removed 2 bases at V and 2 bases at J, with 10 bases between. Germline CDR1 and CDR2: SEHNR and FQNEAQ (reference sequence). As DNA, the CDR3 is TGTGCCAGCAGCTTATTTGGGGCGACTGGAAACACCATATATTTT. This encodes CASSLFGATGNTIYF. Full variable domain (rest looked up from reference TRBV7-9 and TRBJ1-3): DTGVSQNPRHKITKRGQNVTFRCDPISEHNRLYWYRQTLGQGPEFLTYFQNEAQLEKSRLLSDRFSAERPKGSFSTLEIQRTEQGDSAMYLCASSLFGATGNTIYFGEGSWLTVV.

The rearrangement links TRBV6-5 to TRBJ2-5, with 8 bases that match TRBD2. CDR1 is MNHEY and CDR2 is SVGAGI in the germline V gene. The J segment lost 5 bases and the V segment lost 5 bases, leaving 7 bases of the junction unmatched. This CDR3 spans 14 amino acids. The CDR3 here is CASSPWAGGETQYF. DNA for the CDR3: TGTGCCAGCAGTCCCTGGGCGGGAGGCGAGACCCAGTACTTC.

This clonotype was counted a few times. The V call is TRBV7-9, the J call TRBJ1-1; weak D call: TRBD1 (5 bases). The CDR3 totals 15 residues. Germline V gene sequence: CDR1 SEHNR, CDR2 FQNEAQ (reference sequence). Trimming took off 1 base at V and 1 base at J, with 10 bases between the two ends. In DNA form, the CDR3 reads TGTGCCAGCAGCTTAGACAGGAGAAGGAACACTGAAGCTTTCTTT. It translates to CASSLDRRRNTEAFF.

This clonotype has only a few counts. This chain connects TRBV12-3 or TRBV12-4 to TRBJ1-2, with D possibly being TRBD1 (5 bases). The CDR3 is made up of 13 amino acids. Trimming removed 9 bases from V and 4 bases from J, with 15 bases in between. As DNA, the CDR3 is TGTGCCAGTGGGGCGGGGTACTCCTATGGCTACACCTTC. Amino acids: CASGAGYSYGYTF.

The V gene is TRBV24-1, the J gene TRBJ1-2; 8 bases align to TRBD1. This CDR3 has 14 amino acids. Per the germline V gene, CDR1 is KGHDR and CDR2 is SFDVKD. V shed 3 bases and J 7 bases; nucleotides not matched to a gene: 6. The CDR3 bases are TGTGCCACCAGTGATGGAAACAGGGGGAGTGGCTACACCTTC. Translating it yields CATSDGNRGSGYTF.

This clonotype was picked up one time. This chain connects TRBV9 to TRBJ2-2, with D possibly being TRBD1 (5 bases). Germline assignment: CDR1 SGDLS and CDR2 YYNGEE. V gave up 5 bases and J gave up 1 base, with 9 bases separating them. The CDR3 contains 14 residues. In DNA, the CDR3 is TGTGCCAGCAGACAGGACGGGAACACCGGGGAGCTGTTTTTT. Encoded protein: CASRQDGNTGELFF.

This clonotype appeared a few times. The chain is built from TRBV11-2 and TRBJ1-4; D ambiguous. This CDR3 region has 19 residues. Germline V CDR1 and CDR2: SGHAT, FQNNGV. V was shortened by 0 bases and J by 4 bases, with 21 bases between the two germline ends. CDR3 protein: CASSLDGPKGWAFNEKLFF. For the CDR3, the DNA is TGTGCCAGCAGCTTAGACGGGCCAAAGGGCTGGGCTTTTAATGAAAAACTGTTTTTT.